This T cell receptor (beta chain) was captured in a study of identical twins. General study findings and limits: Cord blood's abundant beta clonotypes had fewer insertions, unlike memory repertoires. Beta out-of-frame sequences showed weaker excess sharing between twins.

Note on this clonotype: Its antigen is still unknown.

J was trimmed by 5 bases and V by 5 bases; bases with no gene match: 9. Per the germline V gene, CDR1 is SGHTA and CDR2 is FQGTGA. The CDR3 has 16 residues. Template switching added a universal primer binding site, and final cDNA carried unique molecular identifiers. TCRdb reanalysed the 5' RACE reads using MiXCR and keeps one entry per CDR3 protein. Of approximately 600,000 distinct CDR3 sequences in the sample, 9% to 10% were seen once. The sample also formed part of further work on yellow fever vaccine responses in identical twins. According to that study: Twins' vaccine T cell responses reportedly seemed partly convergent and partly personalized.

Material: PBMCs. The V call is TRBV7-3, the J call TRBJ2-1; 10 bases match TRBD2. The sequence derives from a woman aged 18-29 years in good health. The CDR3 coding sequence is TGTGCCAGCAGCCCCCGGACTAGCGGTATCGACAATGAGCAGTTCTTC. Encoded protein: CASSPRTSGIDNEQFF.